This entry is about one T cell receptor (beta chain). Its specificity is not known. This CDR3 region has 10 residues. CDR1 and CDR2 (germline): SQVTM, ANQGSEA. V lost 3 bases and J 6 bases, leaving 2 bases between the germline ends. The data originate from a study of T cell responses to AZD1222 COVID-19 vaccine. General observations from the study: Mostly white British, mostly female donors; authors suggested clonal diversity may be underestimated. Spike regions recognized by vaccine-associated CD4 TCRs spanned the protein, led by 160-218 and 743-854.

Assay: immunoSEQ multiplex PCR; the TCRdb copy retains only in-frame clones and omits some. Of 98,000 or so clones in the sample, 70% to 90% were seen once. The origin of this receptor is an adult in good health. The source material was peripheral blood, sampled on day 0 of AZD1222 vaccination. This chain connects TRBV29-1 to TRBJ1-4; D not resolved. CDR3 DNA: TGCAGCGTTGAGGATGAAAAACTGTTTTTT. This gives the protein CSVEDEKLFF. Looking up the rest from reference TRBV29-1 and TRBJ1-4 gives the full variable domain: SAVISQKPSRDICQRGTSLTIQCQVDSQVTMMFWYRQQPGQSLTLIATANQGSEATYESGFVIDKFPISRPNLTFSTLTVSNMSPEDSSIYLCSVEDEKLFFGSGTQLSVL.